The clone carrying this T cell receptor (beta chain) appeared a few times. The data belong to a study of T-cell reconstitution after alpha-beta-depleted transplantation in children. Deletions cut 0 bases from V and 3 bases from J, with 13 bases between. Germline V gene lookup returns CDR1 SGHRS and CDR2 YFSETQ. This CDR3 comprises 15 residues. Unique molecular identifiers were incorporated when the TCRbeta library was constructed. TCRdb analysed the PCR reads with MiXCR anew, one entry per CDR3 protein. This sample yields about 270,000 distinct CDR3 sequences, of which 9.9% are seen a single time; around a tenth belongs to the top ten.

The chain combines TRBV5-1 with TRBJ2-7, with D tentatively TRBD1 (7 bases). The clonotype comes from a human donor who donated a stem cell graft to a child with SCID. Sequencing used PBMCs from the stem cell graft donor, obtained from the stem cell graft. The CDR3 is CASSLVQGTVYEQYF. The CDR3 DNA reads TGCGCCAGCAGCTTGGTACAGGGGACTGTCTACGAGCAGTACTTC.